The 7 T cell receptor beta chains below all came from one sample that was sequenced in a study of cytomegalovirus exposure and HLA in healthy donors listed by TCRdb under 2017. Receptor libraries were prepared by the immunoSEQ multiplex PCR assay. The multiplex PCR relied on a mix of 60 forward primers for TCR Vbeta segments and 13 reverse primers for TCR Jbeta segments. TCRdb retrieved this table from immuneACCESS and kept in-frame rearrangements only. Not all clones are present; in checked studies, unresolved V genes account for under half, and no reason is known for the remainder. This sample holds approximately 95,000 clones; just under 80% were observed only once. The top ten constitute about 4% of the sample. The sample taken for sequencing was PBMCs. These receptors all come from a middle-aged woman in good health and CMV-seropositive.

The rearrangement joins TRBV5-6 to TRBJ2-5; possible D gene TRBD2, 5 bases. V lost 1 base and J lost 0, with 13 bases in between. The germline V gene has CDR1 SGHDT and CDR2 YYEEEE. The CDR3 length is 16 residues. The CDR3 protein is CASSLLSSGYQETQYF. The CDR3 region has the DNA TGTGCCAGCAGCTTGTTAAGCTCGGGGTACCAAGAGACCCAGTACTTC.

The chain joins TRBV15 to TRBJ2-5; TRBD2 agrees at 9 bases. Germline CDR1 LNHNV, CDR2 YYDKDF (reference sequence). The CDR3 has 16 residues. The V gene end was trimmed by 2 bases and the J gene end by 6 bases; junction bases not matched to a gene: 10. The CDR3 DNA sequence: TGTGCCACCAGCAGAACTGGGGGTAGCGGGAGAAAGACCCAGTACTTC. Protein: CATSRTGGSGRKTQYF.

The rearrangement joins TRBV6-5 to TRBJ2-7; D possibly corresponds to TRBD2 (8 bases). This CDR3 comprises 14 residues. V was pared by 4 bases and J by 5 bases, with 15 bases between. CDR1 and CDR2 from the germline V gene are MNHEY and SVGAGI. CDR3 residues: CASSSLAGQNEQYF. Here the CDR3 DNA reads TGTGCCAGCAGTTCCTTAGCGGGACAGAACGAGCAGTACTTC.

V and J are TRBV30 and TRBJ2-6; D is perhaps TRBD2 (7 bases). The germline V gene encodes CDR1 GTSNPN and CDR2 SVGIG (reference sequence). The V gene lost 6 bases and the J gene lost 2 bases, with 14 bases spanning the gap. CDR3 length equals 15 residues. Here the CDR3 DNA reads TGTGCCTGCCCGCCGGGGGGCGCTGGGGCCAACGTCCTGACTTTC. It specifies CACPPGGAGANVLTF.

CDR3 sequence reads: CARSFVSGKAYEQYF. DNA of the CDR3: TGTGCCAGAAGCTTTGTAAGCGGTAAAGCCTACGAGCAGTACTTC. V and J are TRBV7-5 and TRBJ2-7; the tabulated D call, TRBD2, remains unverified against the DNA. TRBV7-5 is marked as a pseudogene. This CDR3 region has 15 residues.

The chain combines TRBV14 with TRBJ2-3; D is ambiguous. Trimming removed 1 base from V and 0 bases from J, with 11 bases in between. CDR3 length equals 16 residues. Germline values: CDR1 SGHDN, CDR2 FVKESK. CDR3 coding DNA: TGTGCCAGCAGCCAAGGGAGCGAGACTAGCACAGATACGCAGTATTTT. Protein: CASSQGSETSTDTQYF.

This chain connects TRBV11-2 to TRBJ1-2; D is unresolved. This CDR3 spans 15 amino acids. Germline CDR1 SGHAT, CDR2 FQNNGV. The V gene lost 0 bases and the J gene lost 3 bases, with 11 bases spanning the gap. As DNA, the CDR3 is TGTGCCAGCAGCTTAGAAAGGGAGGGTGACTATGGCTACACCTTC. As protein: CASSLEREGDYGYTF.